The entry below gives a single T cell receptor (beta chain) sequence along with its context. Its antigen remains unidentified. TCRbeta library construction was performed incorporating unique molecular identifiers. TCRdb redid the calling of the PCR reads with MiXCR, one entry per CDR3 protein. The table has some 600,000 distinct CDR3 sequences, over 10% seen once. CDR1 is SGDLS and CDR2 is YYNGEE in the germline V gene. V lost 4 bases and J lost 7; bases outside the gene matches: 9. CDR3 length equals 16 residues. The sample belongs to a study of T-cell reconstitution after alpha-beta-depleted transplantation in children. Whole-study findings and limits: Several hundred expanded graft clones reportedly supplied alpha-beta T cells about two months after transplant. From surviving recipient T cells and thymic progenitors came the high day-60 TCRbeta diversity observed in some patients.

The sequencing used PBMCs, mostly from graft donor cells, collected 360 days after TCRalphabeta/CD19-depleted stem cell transplant. The sequence came from a male patient younger than 18 who had a stem cell transplant for acute myeloid leukemia, so the T cells may come from the graft donor. The rearrangement uses TRBV9 and TRBJ2-1; 12 nucleotides line up with TRBD2. CDR3 coding DNA: TGTGCCAGCAGCACTCTAGCGGGAGGGGTAAATAATGAGCAGTTCTTC. Its protein is CASSTLAGGVNNEQFF. Full variable domain (remainder filled in from reference TRBV9 and TRBJ2-1): DSGVTQTPKHLITATGQRVTLRCSPRSGDLSVYWYQQSLDQGLQFLIQYYNGEERAKGNILERFSAQQFPDLHSELNLSSLELGDSALYFCASSTLAGGVNNEQFFGPGTRLTVL.